The text below deals with one T cell receptor (beta chain). Its target is not known. This sample is drawn from a study of early T cells in non-severe SARS-CoV-2 infection. Study summary: Investigators sequenced bulk RNA drawn from unsorted whole blood, and chains remained unpaired. Findings of the study overall: VDJdb matching skewed toward anti-spike CD8 responses, missing private and CD4 specificities.

Unique molecular identifiers (one per individual cDNA molecule) were attached. TCRdb reanalysed the 5' RACE reads using MiXCR and keeps one entry per CDR3 protein. The sample holds around 57,000 distinct CDR3 sequences, around 10% seen once. The sequence derives from an adult who was a healthcare worker with PCR-confirmed SARS-CoV-2 infection or an uninfected control (not recorded which). The sample comprised whole blood.

CDR3 sequence: CASSHRSSYNEQFF. CDR3 DNA: TGTGCCAGCAGCCACCGGAGCTCCTACAATGAGCAGTTCTTC. The chain employs TRBV7-8 and TRBJ2-1; D remains ambiguous. The germline gives CDR1 SGHVS, CDR2 FQNEAQ. Trimming stripped 5 bases from V and 0 bases from J, with 8 bases between. This CDR3 region has 14 residues.